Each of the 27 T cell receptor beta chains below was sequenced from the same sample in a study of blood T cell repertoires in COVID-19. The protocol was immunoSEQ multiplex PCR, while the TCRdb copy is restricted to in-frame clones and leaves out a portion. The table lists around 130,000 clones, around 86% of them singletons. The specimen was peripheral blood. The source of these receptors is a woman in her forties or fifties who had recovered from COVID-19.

CDR3 coding DNA: TGTGCCAGCAGCTTTCCGGGGACAGCTGGCACCTTC. Translating gives CASSFPGTAGTF. The genes are TRBV7-9 and TRBJ1-2; 7 bases line up with TRBD1. The length of the CDR3 is 12 residues. V was pared by 3 bases and J by 13 bases, with 8 bases of the junction left unmatched. Germline assignment: CDR1 SEHNR and CDR2 FQNEAQ (reference sequence).

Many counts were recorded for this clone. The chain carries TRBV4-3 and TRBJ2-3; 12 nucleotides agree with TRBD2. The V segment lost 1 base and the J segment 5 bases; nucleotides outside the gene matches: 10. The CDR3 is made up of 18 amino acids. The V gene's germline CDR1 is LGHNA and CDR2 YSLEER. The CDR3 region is CASSQAYLAGGPRDTQYF. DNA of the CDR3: TGCGCCAGCAGCCAAGCCTACCTAGCGGGAGGGCCACGAGATACGCAGTATTTT.

The CDR3 sequence is CASSQVGQGQFF. CDR3 nucleotide sequence: TGCGCCAGCAGCCAAGTTGGCCAGGGCCAGTTCTTC. The chain is built from TRBV4-1 and TRBJ2-1; the D gene is possibly TRBD1 (5 bases). Deletions cut 1 base from V and 13 bases from J, with 11 bases between. The CDR3 length is 12 residues. Per the germline V gene, CDR1 is MGHRA and CDR2 is YSYEKL.

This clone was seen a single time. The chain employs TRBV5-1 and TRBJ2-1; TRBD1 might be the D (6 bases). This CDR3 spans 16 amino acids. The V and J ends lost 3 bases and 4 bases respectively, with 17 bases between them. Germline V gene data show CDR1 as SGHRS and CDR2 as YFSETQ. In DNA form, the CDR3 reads TGCGCCAGCAGCTCTGGATCCGACAGGCGTTACAATGAGCAGTTCTTC. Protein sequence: CASSSGSDRRYNEQFF. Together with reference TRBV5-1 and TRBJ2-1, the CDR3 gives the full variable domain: KAGVTQTPRYLIKTRGQQVTLSCSPISGHRSVSWYQQTPGQGLQFLFEYFSETQRNKGNFPGRFSGRQFSNSRSEMNVSTLELGDSALYLCASSSGSDRRYNEQFFGPGTRLTVL.

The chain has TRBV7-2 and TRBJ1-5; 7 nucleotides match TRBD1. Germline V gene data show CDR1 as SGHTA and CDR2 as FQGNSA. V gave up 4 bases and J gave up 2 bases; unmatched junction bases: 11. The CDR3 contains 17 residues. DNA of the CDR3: TGTGCCAGCAGCTCAATAGGGGCTGGGACAGGCAATCAGCCCCAGCATTTT. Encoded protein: CASSSIGAGTGNQPQHF.

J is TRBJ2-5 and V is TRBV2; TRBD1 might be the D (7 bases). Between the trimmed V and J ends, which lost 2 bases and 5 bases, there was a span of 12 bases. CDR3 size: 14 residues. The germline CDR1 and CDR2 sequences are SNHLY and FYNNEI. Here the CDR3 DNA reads TGTGCCAGCAGTGAACAGGGGGGACGCGAGACCCAGTACTTC. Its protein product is CASSEQGGRETQYF.

The CDR3: CASSMQGQGIGELFF. The DNA for the CDR3 is TGTGCCAGTAGTATGCAGGGACAGGGCATCGGGGAGCTGTTTTTT. The chain carries TRBV19 and TRBJ2-2; 9 positions match TRBD1. This CDR3 spans 15 amino acids. V lost 3 bases, J lost 7 bases, and 6 bases stayed unmatched. The germline V gene encodes CDR1 LNHDA and CDR2 SQIVND (reference sequence). Combining the CDR3 with reference TRBV19 and TRBJ2-2 gives the whole variable domain DGGITQSPKYLFRKEGQNVTLSCEQNLNHDAMYWYRQDPGQGLRLIYYSQIVNDFQKGDIAEGYSVSREKKESFPLTVTSAQKNPTAFYLCASSMQGQGIGELFFGEGSRLTVL.

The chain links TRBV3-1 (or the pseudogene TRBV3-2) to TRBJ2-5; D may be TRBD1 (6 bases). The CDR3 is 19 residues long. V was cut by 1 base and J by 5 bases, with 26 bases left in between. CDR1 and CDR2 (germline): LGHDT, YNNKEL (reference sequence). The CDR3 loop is CASSQGGADTGRLLETQYF. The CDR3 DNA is TGTGCCAGCAGCCAAGGTGGGGCAGACACAGGGAGACTTTTGGAGACCCAGTACTTC.

The CDR3 nucleotides read TGTGCCAGCAGTGAATACTCCGGGGAGCTGTTTTTT. Its translation: CASSEYSGELFF. The chain uses TRBV25-1 and TRBJ2-2; D gene unclear. This CDR3 comprises 12 residues. V lost 0 bases and J lost 6, with 2 bases in between. CDR1 and CDR2 (germline): MGHDK, SYGVNS.

In DNA, the CDR3 is TGCGCCAGCAGCTTGGCCGCGGGGGGCACAGATACGCAGTATTTT. Its translation is CASSLAAGGTDTQYF. The J gene is TRBJ2-3, the V gene TRBV5-1; 7 nucleotides agree with TRBD2. Germline V gene lookup returns CDR1 SGHRS and CDR2 YFSETQ. V shed 0 bases and J 1 base; nucleotides not matched to a gene: 2. CDR3 size: 15 residues.

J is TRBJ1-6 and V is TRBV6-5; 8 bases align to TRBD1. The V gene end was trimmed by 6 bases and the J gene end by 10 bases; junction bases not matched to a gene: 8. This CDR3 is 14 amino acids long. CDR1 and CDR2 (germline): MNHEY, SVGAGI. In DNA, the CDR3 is TGTGCCAGCAGACAGACAGGGGTGGGGTCACCCCTCCACTTT. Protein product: CASRQTGVGSPLHF.

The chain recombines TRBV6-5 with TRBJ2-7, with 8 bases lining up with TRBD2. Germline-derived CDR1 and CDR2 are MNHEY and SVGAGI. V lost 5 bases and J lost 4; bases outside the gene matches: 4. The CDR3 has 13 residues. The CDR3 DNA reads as TGTGCCAGCAGTAAGCGGGGGAGTTACGAGCAGTACTTC. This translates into CASSKRGSYEQYF.

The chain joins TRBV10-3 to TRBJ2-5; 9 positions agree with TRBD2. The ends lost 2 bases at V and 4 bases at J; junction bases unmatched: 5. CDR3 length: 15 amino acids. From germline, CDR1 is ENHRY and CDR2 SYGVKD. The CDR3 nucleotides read TGTGCCATCAGTGAGGGGGGAGCGGGAGGAGAGACCCAGTACTTC. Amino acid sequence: CAISEGGAGGETQYF.

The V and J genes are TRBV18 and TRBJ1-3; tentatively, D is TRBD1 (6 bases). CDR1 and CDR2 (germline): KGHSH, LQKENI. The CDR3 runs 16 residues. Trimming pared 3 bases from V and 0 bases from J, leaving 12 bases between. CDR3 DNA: TGTGCCAGCTCACCGAGGACAGCTCGCTCTGGAAACACCATATATTTT. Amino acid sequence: CASSPRTARSGNTIYF.

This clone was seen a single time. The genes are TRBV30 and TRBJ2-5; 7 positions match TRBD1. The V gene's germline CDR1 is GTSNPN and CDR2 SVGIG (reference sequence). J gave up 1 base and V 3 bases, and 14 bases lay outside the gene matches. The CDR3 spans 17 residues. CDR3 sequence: CAWRQSQGWGTQETQYF. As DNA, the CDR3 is TGTGCCTGGAGGCAATCACAGGGGTGGGGCACCCAAGAGACCCAGTACTTC.

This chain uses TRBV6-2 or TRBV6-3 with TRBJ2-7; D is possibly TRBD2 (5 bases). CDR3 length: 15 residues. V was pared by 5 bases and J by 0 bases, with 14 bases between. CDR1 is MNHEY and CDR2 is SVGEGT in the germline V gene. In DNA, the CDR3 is TGTGCCAGCAGTGACGCTAGCTTTATCTCCTACGAGCAGTACTTC. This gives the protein CASSDASFISYEQYF.

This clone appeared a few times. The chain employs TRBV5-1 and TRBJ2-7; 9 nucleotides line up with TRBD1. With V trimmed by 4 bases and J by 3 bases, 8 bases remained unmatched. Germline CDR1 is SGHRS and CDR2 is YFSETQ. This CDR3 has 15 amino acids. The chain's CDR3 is CASSHKGQGVYEQYF. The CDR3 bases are TGCGCCAGCAGCCATAAGGGACAGGGTGTCTACGAGCAGTACTTC. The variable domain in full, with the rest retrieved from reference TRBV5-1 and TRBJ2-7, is KAGVTQTPRYLIKTRGQQVTLSCSPISGHRSVSWYQQTPGQGLQFLFEYFSETQRNKGNFPGRFSGRQFSNSRSEMNVSTLELGDSALYLCASSHKGQGVYEQYFGPGTRLTVT.

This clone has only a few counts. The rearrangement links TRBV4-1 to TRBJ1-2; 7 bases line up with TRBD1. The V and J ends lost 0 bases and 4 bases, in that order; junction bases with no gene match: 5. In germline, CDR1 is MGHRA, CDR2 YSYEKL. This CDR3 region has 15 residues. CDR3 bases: TGCGCCAGCAGCCAAGATGTGACAGGGATCTATGGCTACACCTTC. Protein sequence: CASSQDVTGIYGYTF.

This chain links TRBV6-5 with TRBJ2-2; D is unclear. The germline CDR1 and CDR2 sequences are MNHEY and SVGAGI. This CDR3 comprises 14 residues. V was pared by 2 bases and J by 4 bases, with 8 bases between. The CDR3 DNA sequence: TGTGCCAGCAGTTACCGGGTCGGCACCGGGGAGCTGTTTTTT. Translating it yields CASSYRVGTGELFF.

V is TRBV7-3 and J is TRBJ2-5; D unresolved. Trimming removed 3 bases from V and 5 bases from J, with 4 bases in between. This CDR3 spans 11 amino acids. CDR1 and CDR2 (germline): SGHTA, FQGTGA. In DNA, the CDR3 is TGTGCCAGCAGCTTCACTGAGACCCAGTACTTC. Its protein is CASSFTETQYF.

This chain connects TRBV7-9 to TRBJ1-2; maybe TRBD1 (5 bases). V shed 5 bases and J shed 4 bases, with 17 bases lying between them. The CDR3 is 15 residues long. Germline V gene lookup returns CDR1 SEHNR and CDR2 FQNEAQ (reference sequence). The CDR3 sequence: CASSPRRGGTYGYTF. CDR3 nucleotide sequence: TGTGCCAGCAGCCCCAGGCGGGGGGGTACCTATGGCTACACCTTC.

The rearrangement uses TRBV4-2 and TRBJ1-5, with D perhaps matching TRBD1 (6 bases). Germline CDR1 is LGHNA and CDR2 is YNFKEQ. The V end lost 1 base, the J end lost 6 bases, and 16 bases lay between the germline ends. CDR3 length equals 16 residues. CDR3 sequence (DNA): TGTGCCAGCAGCCAAGCCCCCAGGGGTTACGGTCAGCCCCAGCATTTT. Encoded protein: CASSQAPRGYGQPQHF.

As DNA, the CDR3 is TGTGCCAGCAGCCCCCGGGACAGGGGATCCTACGAGCAGTACTTC. Amino acids: CASSPRDRGSYEQYF. This rearrangement joins TRBV4-2 to TRBJ2-7, with 10 bases aligning to TRBD1. CDR3 size: 15 residues. V lost 4 bases, J lost 1 base, and 4 bases stayed unmatched. The V gene's germline CDR1 is LGHNA and CDR2 YNFKEQ.

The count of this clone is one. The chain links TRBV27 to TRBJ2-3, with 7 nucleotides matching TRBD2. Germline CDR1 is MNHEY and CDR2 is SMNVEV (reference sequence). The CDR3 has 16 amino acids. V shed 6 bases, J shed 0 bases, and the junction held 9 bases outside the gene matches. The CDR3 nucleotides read TGTGCCAGCAGCCGGGGATGGGGGGGGAGCACAGATACGCAGTATTTT. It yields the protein CASSRGWGGSTDTQYF.

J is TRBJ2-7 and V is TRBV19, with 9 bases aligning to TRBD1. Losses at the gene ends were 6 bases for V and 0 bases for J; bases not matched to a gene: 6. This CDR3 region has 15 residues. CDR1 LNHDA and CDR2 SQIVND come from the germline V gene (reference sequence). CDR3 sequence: CASRWGGQGSYEQYF. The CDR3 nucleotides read TGTGCCAGTAGATGGGGGGGACAGGGCTCCTACGAGCAGTACTTC. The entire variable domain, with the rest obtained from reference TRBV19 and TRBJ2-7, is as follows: DGGITQSPKYLFRKEGQNVTLSCEQNLNHDAMYWYRQDPGQGLRLIYYSQIVNDFQKGDIAEGYSVSREKKESFPLTVTSAQKNPTAFYLCASRWGGQGSYEQYFGPGTRLTVT.

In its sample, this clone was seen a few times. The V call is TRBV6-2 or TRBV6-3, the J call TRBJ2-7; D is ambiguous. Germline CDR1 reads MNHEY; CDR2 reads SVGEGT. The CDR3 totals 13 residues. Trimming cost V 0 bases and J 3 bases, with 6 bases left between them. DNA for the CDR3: TGTGCCAGCAGTTACTCATCCGTCTACGAGCAGTACTTC. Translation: CASSYSSVYEQYF.

CDR3 coding DNA: TGTGCCAGCAGCCCCCCTAGCGGATCCTACAATGAGCAGTTCTTC. Protein: CASSPPSGSYNEQFF. The V call is TRBV3-1 (or the pseudogene TRBV3-2), the J call TRBJ2-1; 7 bases match TRBD2. V gave up 4 bases and J gave up 1 base; unmatched junction bases: 4. Germline values: CDR1 LGHDT, CDR2 YNNKEL (reference sequence). The CDR3 extends over 15 amino acids.